This T cell receptor beta chain was found in a study of T cells after yellow fever vaccination. The study, taken as a whole, reports: Most clones from primary vaccination resurfaced after the booster (around 95% CD4, 88% CD8).

This clonotype was seen repeatedly, ten times or more. Its antigen is unknown. TCRdb fed the 5' RACE reads into MiXCR, producing one record per CDR3 protein. The repertoire consists of more than 200,000 distinct CDR3 sequences, with approximately 3.6% occurring once and the leading ten covering approximately 18%. Specimen: PBMCs, collected 15 days after the yellow fever booster vaccination. The receptor was isolated from a man aged 18-30 years who received the YFV17D yellow fever vaccine.

CDR3 sequence: CASSQRTNEKLFF. The CDR3 region has the DNA TGTGCCAGCAGCCAAAGGACTAATGAAAAACTGTTTTTT. This chain links TRBV28 with TRBJ1-4; D unclear. CDR3 length: 13 amino acids. Trimming shortened V by 6 bases and J by 2 bases, and 7 bases separated the two germline ends. Germline CDR1 and CDR2: MDHEN and SYDVKM.